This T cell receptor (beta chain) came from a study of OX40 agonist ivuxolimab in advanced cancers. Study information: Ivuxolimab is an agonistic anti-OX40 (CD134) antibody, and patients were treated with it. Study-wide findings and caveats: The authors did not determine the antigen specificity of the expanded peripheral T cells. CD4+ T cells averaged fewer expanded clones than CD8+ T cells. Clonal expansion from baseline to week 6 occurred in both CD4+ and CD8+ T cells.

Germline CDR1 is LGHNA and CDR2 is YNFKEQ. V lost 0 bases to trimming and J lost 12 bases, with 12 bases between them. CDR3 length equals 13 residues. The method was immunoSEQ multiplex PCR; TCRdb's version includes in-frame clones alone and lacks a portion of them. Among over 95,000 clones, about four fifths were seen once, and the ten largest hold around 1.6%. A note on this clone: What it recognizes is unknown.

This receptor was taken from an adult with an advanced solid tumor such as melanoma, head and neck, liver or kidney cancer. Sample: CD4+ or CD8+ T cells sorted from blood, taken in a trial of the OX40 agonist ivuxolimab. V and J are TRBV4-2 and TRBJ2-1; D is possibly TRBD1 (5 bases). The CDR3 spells CASSQDGAKGQFF. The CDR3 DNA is TGTGCCAGCAGCCAAGATGGGGCTAAAGGGCAGTTCTTC.